The source of this T cell receptor beta chain is a study of shared clonotypes between healthy human individuals. General study findings and limits: Sequencing depth was predicted to influence how clonotypes are shared among donors.

Per the germline V gene, CDR1 is GTSNPN and CDR2 is SVGIG (reference sequence). This CDR3 contains 14 residues. Trimming pared 0 bases from V and 4 bases from J, leaving 10 bases between. Genomic DNA from each subset was divided evenly over several immunoSEQ plates. Unsorted PBMC replicate PCRs used about 310 ng DNA, tens of thousands of T cell genomes. On ten immunoSEQ deep assay plates, unsorted PBMC DNA was sequenced. Profiling relied on immunoSEQ multiplex PCR, and the TCRdb table lists in-frame clones only, not all of them. The sample contains about 470,000 clones, more than 75% of which appear only once. About this clone: Its target is not known.

The clonotype originates from a woman aged 35 to 49 in good health. Some clones in this sample may be carry-over from other donors' samples. The chain recombines TRBV30 with TRBJ1-5, with D perhaps TRBD1 (5 bases). The sample taken for sequencing was PBMCs. CDR3 loop: CAWSVLGGNQPQHF. As DNA, the CDR3 is TGTGCCTGGAGTGTGCTGGGGGGGAATCAGCCCCAGCATTTT.